The clone carrying this T cell receptor (beta chain) was picked up a small number of times. Its specificity is not known. Primers: 60 Vbeta forward and 13 Jbeta reverse. Here immunoSEQ multiplex PCR was the method, and the copy in TCRdb shows in-frame clones only, minus some. The top ten hold about 2% of the sample, which has 150,000 to 200,000 clones, 75% to 85% seen once. This sample was included in a study of cytomegalovirus exposure and HLA in healthy donors. Looking at the study overall: The Caucasian-associated ancestry cluster held around 81% of roughly 370 genotyped donors.

General study results and limits: Across donors, sequencing depth was assumed by presence/absence analyses to be roughly uniform. In an earlier analysis, most TCR beta V segments were productive about 87% or about 30% of the time.

Likely unrecorded immune exposures existed in these nominally healthy donors. This clonotype originated in a woman aged 45 to 65 in good health and CMV-seronegative. Material for sequencing was PBMCs.

DNA of the CDR3: TGTGCCAGCAGCTTAGGGGGAGGCTCTGGAAACACCATATATTTT. Protein product: CASSLGGGSGNTIYF. The chain couples TRBV7-9 to TRBJ1-3, with unresolved D. CDR3 size: 15 residues. V shed 1 base and J shed 0 bases, with 7 bases lying between them. Germline CDR1 SEHNR, CDR2 FQNEAQ (reference sequence).